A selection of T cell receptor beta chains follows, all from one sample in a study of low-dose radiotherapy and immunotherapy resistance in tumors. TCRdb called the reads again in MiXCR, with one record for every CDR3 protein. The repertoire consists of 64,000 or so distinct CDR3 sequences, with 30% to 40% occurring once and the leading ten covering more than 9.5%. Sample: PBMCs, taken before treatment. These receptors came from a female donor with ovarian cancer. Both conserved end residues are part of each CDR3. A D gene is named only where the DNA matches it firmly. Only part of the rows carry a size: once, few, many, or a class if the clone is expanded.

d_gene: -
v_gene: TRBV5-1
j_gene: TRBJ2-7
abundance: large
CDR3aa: CASSLPEVQAEQYF
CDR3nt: TGCGCCAGCAGCTTGCCTGAAGTACAAGCCGAGCAGTACTTC

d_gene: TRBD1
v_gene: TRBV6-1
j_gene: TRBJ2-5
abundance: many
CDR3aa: CASSDRDRIGETQYF
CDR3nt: TGTGCCAGCAGTGACCGGGACAGGATAGGAGAGACCCAGTACTTC

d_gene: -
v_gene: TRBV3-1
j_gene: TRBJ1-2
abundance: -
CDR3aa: CASSQDSDSRYYGYTF
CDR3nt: TGTGCCAGCAGCCAAGATTCGGACAGCCGATACTATGGCTACACCTTC

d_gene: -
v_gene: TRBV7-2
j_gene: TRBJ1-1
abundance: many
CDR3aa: CASSLDGGLAEAFF
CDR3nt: TGTGCCAGCAGCTTAGACGGGGGGCTCGCTGAAGCTTTCTTT

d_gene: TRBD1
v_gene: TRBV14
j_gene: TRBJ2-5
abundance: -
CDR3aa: CASSHRDRAQETQYF
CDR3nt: TGTGCCAGCAGCCATAGGGACAGGGCCCAAGAGACCCAGTACTTC

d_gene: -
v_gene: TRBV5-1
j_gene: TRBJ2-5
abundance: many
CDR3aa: CASSLRPETQYF
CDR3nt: TGCGCCAGCAGCTTGCGCCCAGAGACCCAGTACTTC

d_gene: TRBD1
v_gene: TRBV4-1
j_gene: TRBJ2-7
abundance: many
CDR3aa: CASSQADRVEYEQYF
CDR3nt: TGCGCCAGCAGCCAAGCCGACAGGGTAGAGTACGAGCAGTACTTC

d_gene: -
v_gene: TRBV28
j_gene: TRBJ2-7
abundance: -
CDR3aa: CASTSNVLGAEYYEQYF
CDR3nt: TGTGCCAGCACCTCAAATGTGTTGGGGGCAGAGTACTACGAGCAGTACTTC

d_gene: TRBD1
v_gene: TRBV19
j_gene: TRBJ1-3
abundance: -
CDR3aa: CASRPDRSSGNTIYF
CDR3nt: TGTGCCAGTAGGCCGGACAGGAGCTCTGGAAACACCATATATTTT

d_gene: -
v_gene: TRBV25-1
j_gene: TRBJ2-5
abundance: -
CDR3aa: CASRFPSPRQAPGTQYF
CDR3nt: TGTGCCAGCCGTTTCCCCTCCCCCCGACAGGCGCCAGGGACCCAGTACTTC

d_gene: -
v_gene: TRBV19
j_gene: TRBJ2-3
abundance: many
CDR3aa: CASSIPGSTDTQYF
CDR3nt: TGTGCCAGTAGTATACCAGGGAGCACAGATACGCAGTATTTT

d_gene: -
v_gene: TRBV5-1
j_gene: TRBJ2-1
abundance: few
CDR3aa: CASSLGQNYNEQFF
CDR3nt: TGCGCCAGCAGCTTGGGACAGAACTACAATGAGCAGTTCTTC

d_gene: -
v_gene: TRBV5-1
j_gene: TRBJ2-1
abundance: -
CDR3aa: CASSTQGHYNEQFF
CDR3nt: TGCGCCAGCAGCACACAGGGTCACTACAATGAGCAGTTCTTC

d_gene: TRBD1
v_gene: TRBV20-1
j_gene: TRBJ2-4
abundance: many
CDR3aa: CSAFGQGAKNIQYF
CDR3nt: TGCAGTGCTTTTGGACAGGGGGCCAAAAACATTCAGTACTTC

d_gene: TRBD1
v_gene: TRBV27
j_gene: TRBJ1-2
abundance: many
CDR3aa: CASSPNPGQNWHGYTF
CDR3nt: TGTGCCAGCAGTCCTAATCCGGGACAGAACTGGCATGGCTACACCTTC

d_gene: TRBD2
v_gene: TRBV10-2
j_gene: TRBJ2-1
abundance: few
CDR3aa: CASSQGLAEGNEQFF
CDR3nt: TGCGCCAGCAGTCAGGGACTAGCGGAAGGGAATGAGCAGTTCTTC

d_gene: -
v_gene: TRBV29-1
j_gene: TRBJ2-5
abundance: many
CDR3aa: CSGVIVGETQYF
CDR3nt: TGCAGCGGCGTTATCGTAGGGGAGACCCAGTACTTC

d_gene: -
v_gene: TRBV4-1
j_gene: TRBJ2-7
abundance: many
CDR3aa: CASSQDQGGVYEQYF
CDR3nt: TGCGCCAGCAGCCAAGATCAGGGCGGGGTCTACGAGCAGTACTTC

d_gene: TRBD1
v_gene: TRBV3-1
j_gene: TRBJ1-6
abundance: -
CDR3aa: CASSYSSGGQGFRTPLHF
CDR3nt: TGTGCCAGCAGCTACAGTTCTGGGGGACAGGGGTTTCGGACACCCCTCCACTTT

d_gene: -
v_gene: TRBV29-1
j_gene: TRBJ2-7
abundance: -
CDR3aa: CSVGDSRHEQYF
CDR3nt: TGCAGCGTTGGGGACTCCCGACACGAGCAGTACTTC

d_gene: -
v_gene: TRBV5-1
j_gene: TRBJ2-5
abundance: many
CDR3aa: CASSLGSSAFQETQYF
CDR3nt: TGCGCCAGCAGCTTGGGTTCGAGTGCCTTCCAAGAGACCCAGTACTTC

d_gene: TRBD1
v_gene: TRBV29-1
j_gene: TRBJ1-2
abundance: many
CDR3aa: CSVVSRGLDYGYTF
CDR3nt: TGCAGCGTTGTGTCCAGGGGGCTGGACTATGGCTACACCTTC

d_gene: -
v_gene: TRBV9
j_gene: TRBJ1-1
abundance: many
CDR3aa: CASSVVQAENTEAFF
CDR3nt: TGTGCCAGCAGCGTAGTACAGGCCGAGAACACTGAAGCTTTCTTT

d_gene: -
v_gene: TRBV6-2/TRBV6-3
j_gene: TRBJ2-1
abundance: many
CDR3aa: CASSVGPYNEQFF
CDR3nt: TGTGCCAGCAGTGTGGGACCCTACAATGAGCAGTTCTTC

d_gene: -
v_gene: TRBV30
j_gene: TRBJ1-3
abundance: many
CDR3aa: CAWSEQAGSGNTIYF
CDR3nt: TGTGCCTGGAGTGAACAGGCAGGCTCTGGAAACACCATATATTTT

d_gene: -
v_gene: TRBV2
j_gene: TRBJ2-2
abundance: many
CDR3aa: CASTFPPRELFF
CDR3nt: TGTGCCAGCACTTTCCCGCCCAGGGAGCTGTTTTTT

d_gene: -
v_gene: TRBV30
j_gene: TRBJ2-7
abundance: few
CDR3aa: CAWSVGNYEQYF
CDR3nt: TGTGCCTGGAGTGTCGGGAACTACGAGCAGTACTTC

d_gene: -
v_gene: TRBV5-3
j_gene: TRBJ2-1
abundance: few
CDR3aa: CASGLGASQFF
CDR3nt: TGTGCCAGCGGACTTGGGGCGTCTCAGTTCTTC

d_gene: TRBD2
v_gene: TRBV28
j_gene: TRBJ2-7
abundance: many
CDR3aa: CASSPLLRASGRYEQYF
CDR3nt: TGTGCCAGCAGTCCTTTATTACGGGCCTCCGGGAGGTACGAGCAGTACTTC

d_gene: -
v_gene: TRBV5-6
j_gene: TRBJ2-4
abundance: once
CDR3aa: CASSLTGGNLKNIQYF
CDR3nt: TGTGCCAGCAGCTTGACCGGTGGGAACTTAAAAAACATTCAGTACTTC

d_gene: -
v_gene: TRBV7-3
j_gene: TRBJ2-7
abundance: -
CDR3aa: CASSLPPAGEQYF
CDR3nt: TGTGCCAGCAGCCTCCCACCGGCGGGCGAGCAGTACTTC

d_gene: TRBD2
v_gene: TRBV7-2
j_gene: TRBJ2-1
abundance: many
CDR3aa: CASSRMGGLANNEQFF
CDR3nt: TGTGCCAGCAGCCGGATGGGGGGACTAGCCAACAATGAGCAGTTCTTC

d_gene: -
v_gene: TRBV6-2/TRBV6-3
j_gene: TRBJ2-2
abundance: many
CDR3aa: CASSYHRSTGELFF
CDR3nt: TGTGCCAGCAGTTACCACAGGAGCACCGGGGAGCTGTTTTTT

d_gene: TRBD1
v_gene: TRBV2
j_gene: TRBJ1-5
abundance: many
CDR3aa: CASSPRTGLDQPQHF
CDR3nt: TGTGCCAGCAGTCCACGGACAGGGCTTGATCAGCCCCAGCATTTT

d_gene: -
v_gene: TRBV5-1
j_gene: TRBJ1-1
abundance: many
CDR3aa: CASSPHGRGEAFF
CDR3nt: TGCGCCAGCAGCCCACACGGTCGGGGTGAAGCTTTCTTT

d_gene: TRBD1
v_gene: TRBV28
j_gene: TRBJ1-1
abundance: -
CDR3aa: CASTETGGMNTEAFF
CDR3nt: TGTGCCAGTACTGAGACAGGGGGGATGAACACTGAAGCTTTCTTT

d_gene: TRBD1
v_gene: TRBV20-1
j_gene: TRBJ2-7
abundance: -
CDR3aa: CSARDVGITEGQIGGQYF
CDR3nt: TGCAGTGCTAGAGATGTCGGAATCACTGAGGGACAGATAGGTGGGCAGTACTTC

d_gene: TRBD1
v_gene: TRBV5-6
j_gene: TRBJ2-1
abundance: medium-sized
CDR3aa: CASSLAETGAYNEQFF
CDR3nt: TGTGCCAGCAGCTTGGCCGAGACAGGGGCCTACAATGAGCAGTTCTTC

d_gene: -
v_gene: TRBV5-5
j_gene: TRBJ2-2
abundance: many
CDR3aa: CASSEDTRTGELFF
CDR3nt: TGTGCCAGCAGCGAAGACACTCGGACCGGGGAGCTGTTTTTT

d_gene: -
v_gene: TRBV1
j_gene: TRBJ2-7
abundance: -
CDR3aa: CASSDRDGPLEQYF
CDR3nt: TGCGCCAGCAGCGACCGGGACGGCCCCCTCGAGCAGTACTTC